This note documents a single T cell receptor (beta chain) sequence. The antigen remains undetermined. The sample belongs to a study of chemoradiotherapy in HPV16-positive cancers. Study context: Functional T-cell assays on a couple of HPV16-positive patients' cells defined candidate HPV-specific clones and common TCR motifs.

Study-level points and caveats: In HPV16-positive patients, HPV-responsive T-cell expansion tracked better recurrence-free survival.

Repertoires were sampled repeatedly during chemoradiotherapy. Measured with immunoSEQ multiplex PCR; TCRdb has only the in-frame clones, and not every one. Among roughly 39,000 clones, about 77% were seen once, and the ten largest hold about 4.8%. The TCR was taken from a human donor with HPV-associated anogenital cancer. Sequences were derived from blood, sampled from a patient who underwent chemoradiotherapy.

CDR3 sequence: CASSFSAWDRAQETQYF. The CDR3 DNA reads as TGTGCCAGCAGCTTTAGTGCCTGGGACAGAGCCCAAGAGACCCAGTACTTC. The chain joins TRBV7-7 to TRBJ2-5; 7 positions match TRBD1. The CDR3 contains 17 residues. Germline V gene lookup returns CDR1 SSHAT and CDR2 FNYEAQ (reference sequence). V shed 3 bases and J 1 base; nucleotides not matched to a gene: 11.